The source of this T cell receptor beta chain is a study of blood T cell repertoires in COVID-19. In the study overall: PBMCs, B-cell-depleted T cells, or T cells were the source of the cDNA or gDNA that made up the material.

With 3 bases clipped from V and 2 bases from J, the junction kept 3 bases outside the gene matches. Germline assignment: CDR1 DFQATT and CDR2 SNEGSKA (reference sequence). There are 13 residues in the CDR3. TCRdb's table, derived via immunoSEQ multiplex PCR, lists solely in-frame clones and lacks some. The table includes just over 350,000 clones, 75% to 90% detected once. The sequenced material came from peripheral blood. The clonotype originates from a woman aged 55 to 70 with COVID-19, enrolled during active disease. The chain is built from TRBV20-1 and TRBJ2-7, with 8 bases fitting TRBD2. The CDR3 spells CSASIGGAYEQYF. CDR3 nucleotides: TGCAGTGCTAGTATCGGGGGGGCCTACGAGCAGTACTTC.